This is a list of T cell receptor beta chains from one sample in a study of T cells in Graves' hyperthyroidism and ophthalmopathy. TCRdb passed the multiplex PCR reads through MiXCR, listing each CDR3 protein once. The sample lists roughly 720,000 distinct CDR3 sequences; 17% were seen once. Sequenced input: blood. All receptors come from a man aged 45-65 years with Graves' hyperthyroidism. Both conserved end residues are part of each CDR3. D genes are given only for firm matches. Rows may omit the clone size; those that give it use once, few, many or a size class.

TRBV11-2	many	TRBD1	TRBJ2-5	CASRPTGGRETQYF	TGTGCCAGCAGGCCGACAGGGGGTCGAGAGACCCAGTACTTC
TRBV3-1	.	.	TRBJ2-5	CASSLQDYETQYF	TGTGCCAGCAGCCTTCAGGACTATGAGACCCAGTACTTC
TRBV6-1	.	.	TRBJ2-2	CASSNHWDANIGELFF	TGTGCCAGCTCAAACCACTGGGACGCGAACATCGGGGAGCTGTTTTTT
TRBV19	.	TRBD2	TRBJ2-1	CASSPRTSSTYNEQFF	TGTGCCAGTAGTCCCCGGACTAGCAGCACCTACAATGAGCAGTTCTTC
TRBV28	many	.	TRBJ1-1	CASKAAGFTEAFF	TGTGCCAGCAAAGCGGCAGGGTTTACTGAAGCTTTCTTT
TRBV25-1	.	TRBD1	TRBJ1-2	CASSWTGVDYGYTF	TGTGCCAGCAGCTGGACAGGGGTGGACTATGGCTACACCTTC
TRBV6-5	few	.	TRBJ2-5	CASSSRRGTQYF	TGTGCCAGCAGTTCAAGGAGGGGGACCCAGTACTTC
TRBV6-2/TRBV6-3	few	.	TRBJ1-5	CASSYSMYQPQHF	TGTGCCAGCAGTTACTCGATGTATCAGCCCCAGCATTTT
TRBV18	many	.	TRBJ1-1	CASSPPSTNTEAFF	TGTGCCAGCTCACCACCAAGTACGAACACTGAAGCTTTCTTT
TRBV18	.	.	TRBJ2-7	CASSPPGLSEQYF	TGTGCCAGCTCACCCCCCGGCTTGTCGGAGCAGTACTTC
TRBV30	few	.	TRBJ1-2	CAWSGRDPHGYTF	TGTGCCTGGAGTGGACGTGACCCCCATGGCTACACCTTC
TRBV28	few	TRBD2	TRBJ2-7	CASSFLPGGSYEQCF	TGTGCCAGCAGTTTTCTCCCGGGAGGTAGCTACGAGCAGTGCTTC
TRBV7-3	few	.	TRBJ1-5	CASSLWHNQPQHF	TGTGCCAGCAGCTTATGGCATAATCAGCCCCAGCATTTT
TRBV12-3/TRBV12-4	many	.	TRBJ1-1	CASSLQGPKAFF	TGTGCCAGCAGTCTGCAGGGCCCCAAAGCTTTCTTT
TRBV10-3	.	TRBD2	TRBJ2-2	CAISESLTSVHTGELFF	TGTGCCATCAGTGAGTCCTTAACTAGCGTGCACACCGGGGAGCTGTTTTTT
TRBV6-2/TRBV6-3	many	.	TRBJ2-7	CASSPAGSHEQYF	TGTGCCAGCAGTCCCGCAGGGTCCCACGAGCAGTACTTC
TRBV10-3	many	TRBD1	TRBJ2-7	CAITPGQSYEQYF	TGTGCCATCACTCCGGGACAGTCCTACGAGCAGTACTTC
TRBV29-1	once	TRBD1	TRBJ1-3	CSARTGPSGNTIYF	TGCAGCGCACGGACAGGCCCCTCTGGAAACACCATATATTTT
TRBV28	few	.	TRBJ1-5	CASSPASNQPQHF	TGTGCCAGCAGCCCAGCTAGCAATCAGCCCCAGCATTTT
TRBV28	many	.	TRBJ2-6	CASSLKGTGANVLTF	TGTGCCAGCAGTTTAAAGGGCACTGGGGCCAACGTCCTGACTTTC
TRBV19	.	.	TRBJ2-3	CASSMSLAADTQYF	TGTGCCAGTAGTATGTCCTTGGCCGCAGATACGCAGTATTTT
TRBV19	.	.	TRBJ1-2	CASTQGLSYGYTF	TGTGCCAGCACACAGGGACTCTCTTATGGCTACACCTTC
TRBV28	many	TRBD1	TRBJ2-1	CASRLRQGGQFF	TGTGCCAGCAGGCTGAGACAGGGGGGGCAGTTCTTC
TRBV2	many	.	TRBJ2-4	CASSEARSAGIQYF	TGTGCCAGCAGTGAAGCGCGGAGCGCAGGCATTCAGTACTTC
TRBV4-2	few	.	TRBJ1-5	CASSQDWGGVQPQHF	TGTGCCAGCAGCCAAGATTGGGGAGGGGTTCAGCCCCAGCATTTT
TRBV20-1	few	.	TRBJ2-7	CSARFSGNTYEQYF	TGCAGTGCTAGATTTAGCGGAAACACCTACGAGCAGTACTTC
TRBV27	few	TRBD1	TRBJ2-3	CASSRTGSTQYF	TGTGCCAGCAGTCGGACAGGGTCTACGCAGTATTTT
TRBV5-8	few	.	TRBJ1-2	CASSLEGDPSYGYTF	TGTGCCAGCAGCTTGGAAGGGGACCCCTCCTATGGCTACACCTTC
TRBV3-1	.	TRBD2	TRBJ2-7	CASSAPTGSGRNNEQYF	TGTGCCAGCAGCGCTCCCACGGGTAGCGGGAGGAACAACGAGCAGTACTTC
TRBV27	.	TRBD2	TRBJ2-1	CASKVTGTSGYNEQFF	TGTGCCAGCAAAGTTACCGGGACTAGCGGATACAATGAGCAGTTCTTC
TRBV27	few	TRBD1	TRBJ2-7	CASSDPGQGAAEQYF	TGTGCCAGCAGTGACCCGGGACAGGGGGCGGCCGAGCAGTACTTC
TRBV18	.	.	TRBJ2-1	CASSAMEGNEQFF	TGTGCCAGCTCAGCCATGGAGGGCAATGAGCAGTTCTTC
TRBV10-2	many	TRBD2	TRBJ2-2	CASARQGSRLAEINTGELFF	TGCGCCAGCGCAAGACAGGGTTCGAGACTAGCGGAAATAAACACCGGGGAGCTGTTTTTT